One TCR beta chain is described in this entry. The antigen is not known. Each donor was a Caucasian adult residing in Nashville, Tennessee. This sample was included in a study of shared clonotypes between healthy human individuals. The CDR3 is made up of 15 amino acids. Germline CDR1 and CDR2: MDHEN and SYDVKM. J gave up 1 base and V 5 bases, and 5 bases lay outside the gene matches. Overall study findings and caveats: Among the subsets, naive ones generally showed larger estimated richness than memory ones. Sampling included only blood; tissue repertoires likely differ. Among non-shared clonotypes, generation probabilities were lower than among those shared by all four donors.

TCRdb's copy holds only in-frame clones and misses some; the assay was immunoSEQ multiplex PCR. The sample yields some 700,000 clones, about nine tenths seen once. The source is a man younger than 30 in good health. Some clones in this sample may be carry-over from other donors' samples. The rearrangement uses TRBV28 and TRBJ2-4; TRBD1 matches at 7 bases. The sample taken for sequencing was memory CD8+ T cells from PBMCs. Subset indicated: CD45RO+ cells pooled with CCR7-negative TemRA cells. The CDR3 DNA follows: TGTGCCAGCAGTACGATGGACAGGGCCAAAAACATTCAGTACTTC. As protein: CASSTMDRAKNIQYF.